These 16 T cell receptor beta chains were all obtained from the same sample, sequenced in a study of PD-L1 blockade in urothelial cancer. This table comes from immunoSEQ multiplex PCR, and its TCRdb copy is limited to in-frame clones, with some not included. The sample lists some 53,000 clones, approximately 80% seen once, with over 3.5% in the top ten. This specimen consisted of PBMCs, obtained around atezolizumab (anti-PD-L1) treatment. The receptors were gathered from a man between 65 and 80 years old with urothelial cancer.

This sequence joins TRBV28 and TRBJ2-3, with TRBD1 identical over 8 bases. This CDR3 region has 16 residues. Germline V lookup: CDR1 MDHEN, CDR2 SYDVKM. Losses at the gene ends were 6 bases for V and 0 bases for J; bases not matched to a gene: 8. The CDR3 DNA reads TGTGCCAGCAGGGACAGGGACGCCGCTAGCACAGATACGCAGTATTTT. Its protein product is CASRDRDAASTDTQYF. Full variable domain (rest looked up from reference TRBV28 and TRBJ2-3): DVKVTQSSRYLVKRTGEKVFLECVQDMDHENMFWYRQDPGLGLRLIYFSYDVKMKEKGDIPEGYSVSREKKERFSLILESASTNQTSMYLCASRDRDAASTDTQYFGPGTRLTVL.

The chain carries TRBV5-1 and TRBJ2-7, with 14 bases identical to TRBD2. The V gene end was trimmed by 3 bases and the J gene end by 0 bases; junction bases not matched to a gene: 11. From germline, CDR1 is SGHRS and CDR2 YFSETQ. This CDR3 comprises 19 residues. The CDR3 reads CASSWTGTSGGISSYEQYF. CDR3 nucleotides: TGCGCCAGCAGCTGGACCGGGACTAGCGGGGGCATAAGCTCCTACGAGCAGTACTTC.

The chain carries TRBV11-1 and TRBJ2-5, with 7 nucleotides matching TRBD2. Germline lookup yields CDR1 SGHAT and CDR2 FQDESV (reference sequence). The CDR3 spans 14 residues. V shed 2 bases and J 5 bases; nucleotides not matched to a gene: 5. The CDR3 nucleotides are TGTGCCAGCAGCTTATCGCCCGGGGGGGAGACCCAGTACTTC. It is translated as CASSLSPGGETQYF. Combining the CDR3 with reference TRBV11-1 and TRBJ2-5 gives the whole variable domain EAEVAQSPRYKITEKSQAVAFWCDPISGHATLYWYRQILGQGPELLVQFQDESVVDDSQLPKDRFSAERLKGVDSTLKIQPAELGDSAMYLCASSLSPGGETQYFGPGTRLLVL.

V is TRBV14 and J is TRBJ2-1; 14 bases are a match to TRBD2. CDR3 size: 17 residues. Germline-derived CDR1 and CDR2 are SGHDN and FVKESK. The trim removed 0 bases at V and 7 bases at J, leaving 5 bases unmatched. The CDR3 coding sequence is TGTGCCAGCAGCCAAGATCCGGGACTAGCGGGGGTAAATGAGCAGTTCTTC. This gives the protein CASSQDPGLAGVNEQFF. Full variable domain (missing parts from reference TRBV14 and TRBJ2-1): EAGVTQFPSHSVIEKGQTVTLRCDPISGHDNLYWYRRVMGKEIKFLLHFVKESKQDESGMPNNRFLAERTGGTYSTLKVQPAELEDSGVYFCASSQDPGLAGVNEQFFGPGTRLTVL.

CDR3 sequence: CASSLAAYDHTGTKNTGELFF. In DNA form, the CDR3 reads TGCGCCAGCAGCTTGGCCGCTTATGATCATACCGGGACAAAGAACACCGGGGAGCTGTTTTTT. V is TRBV5-1 and J is TRBJ2-2; perhaps TRBD1 as D (6 bases). The CDR3 loop spans 21 amino acids. V was trimmed by 0 bases and J by 1 base, leaving 25 bases between them. CDR1 and CDR2 from the germline V gene are SGHRS and YFSETQ.

The J gene is TRBJ1-1, the V gene TRBV7-2; unclear D gene. This CDR3 spans 15 amino acids. V lost 1 base and J lost 2, with 11 bases in between. Germline loops: CDR1 SGHTA, CDR2 FQGNSA. The CDR3 spells CASSLEAARNTEAFF. Written as DNA, the CDR3 is TGTGCCAGCAGCTTAGAAGCAGCTAGAAACACTGAAGCTTTCTTT.

The V and J genes are TRBV5-1 and TRBJ1-5, with 7 positions matching TRBD1. The germline V gene encodes CDR1 SGHRS and CDR2 YFSETQ. The CDR3 sequence is 15 residues long. The ends lost 3 bases at V and 2 bases at J; junction bases unmatched: 5. CDR3 DNA: TGCGCCAGCAGCTGGACCGGGACAGGCAATCAGCCCCAGCATTTT. This codes for CASSWTGTGNQPQHF. Based on the CDR3 plus reference TRBV5-1 and TRBJ1-5, the full variable domain is KAGVTQTPRYLIKTRGQQVTLSCSPISGHRSVSWYQQTPGQGLQFLFEYFSETQRNKGNFPGRFSGRQFSNSRSEMNVSTLELGDSALYLCASSWTGTGNQPQHFGDGTRLSIL.

The chain is built from TRBV6-5 and TRBJ2-5, with a possible D match to TRBD1 (6 bases). Between the trimmed V and J ends, which lost 2 bases and 5 bases, there was a span of 18 bases. This CDR3 is built from 16 residues. Germline assignment: CDR1 MNHEY and CDR2 SVGAGI. Here the CDR3 reads CASSYGSPQGLETQYF. CDR3 nucleotides: TGTGCCAGCAGTTACGGATCCCCACAGGGCTTGGAGACCCAGTACTTC.

The J gene is TRBJ2-3, the V gene TRBV2, with TRBD2 matching over 13 bases. CDR1 is SNHLY, CDR2 FYNNEI, per germline. J was trimmed by 4 bases and V by 4 bases; bases with no gene match: 2. The CDR3 is 15 residues long. CDR3: CASSVTSGGADTQYF. CDR3 in DNA: TGTGCCAGCAGTGTCACTAGCGGGGGGGCAGATACGCAGTATTTT. The full variable domain, in which reference TRBV2 and TRBJ2-3 provide the parts outside the CDR3, is EPEVTQTPSHQVTQMGQEVILRCVPISNHLYFYWYRQILGQKVEFLVSFYNNEISEKSEIFDDQFSVERPDGSNFTLKIRSTKLEDSAMYFCASSVTSGGADTQYFGPGTRLTVL.

The chain joins TRBV15 to TRBJ2-1, with D uncertain. Trimming removed 6 bases at V and 0 bases at J, with 12 bases between. The germline V gene has CDR1 LNHNV and CDR2 YYDKDF (reference sequence). The CDR3 is made up of 15 amino acids. CDR3 in DNA: TGTGCCACCAGTTGGCAGGCCAGCTCCTACAATGAGCAGTTCTTC. This translates into CATSWQASSYNEQFF.

This rearrangement joins TRBV6-4 to TRBJ2-1, with D unclear. The CDR3 has 13 residues. Per germline, CDR1 MRHNA and CDR2 SNTAGT. V was trimmed by 2 bases and J by 8 bases, leaving 10 bases between them. As DNA, the CDR3 is TGTGCCAGCAGTGACCGCCCACGGGATGAGCAGTTCTTC. Its protein is CASSDRPRDEQFF.

This clone is labeled as medium-sized. The chain links TRBV6-4 to TRBJ2-3; a possible D gene is TRBD2 (6 bases). Germline V lookup: CDR1 MRHNA, CDR2 SNTAGT. Trimming removed 6 bases at V and 2 bases at J, with 9 bases between. This CDR3 has 13 amino acids. Here the CDR3 DNA reads TGTGCCAGCAGCCGGGACTCCACAGATACGCAGTATTTT. Translating it yields CASSRDSTDTQYF.

The chain employs TRBV19 and TRBJ2-3; TRBD2 matches at 9 bases. V shed 4 bases and J 1 base; nucleotides not matched to a gene: 15. The germline gives CDR1 LNHDA, CDR2 SQIVND (reference sequence). The CDR3 consists of 19 residues. CDR3 coding DNA: TGTGCCAGTAGTACCCCTCGGGCGGGGGGGCTTAGTGGCACAGATACGCAGTATTTT. This encodes CASSTPRAGGLSGTDTQYF.

J is TRBJ1-1 and V is TRBV28; unclear D gene. Trimming stripped 2 bases from V and 5 bases from J, with 9 bases between. The CDR3 length is 13 residues. Germline CDR1 MDHEN, CDR2 SYDVKM. DNA of the CDR3: TGTGCCAGCAGTTTACGGAGGCGGACTGAAGCTTTCTTT. It translates to CASSLRRRTEAFF.

The rearrangement links TRBV21-1 to TRBJ1-2. TRBV21-1 is a pseudogene segment. The CDR3 is made up of 15 amino acids. In DNA, the CDR3 is TGTGCCAGCAGCTCCCGGGAGCGACGGAGATATGGCTACACCTTC. It encodes CASSSRERRRYGYTF.

This clone was seen once. The gene calls are TRBV2 and TRBJ2-3, with TRBD2 matching over 7 bases. V shed 6 bases and J 4 bases; nucleotides not matched to a gene: 10. This CDR3 is 15 amino acids long. Germline assignment: CDR1 SNHLY and CDR2 FYNNEI. The CDR3, as DNA: TGTGCCAGCAGCCCCACTAGCGTAGGCCCAGATACGCAGTATTTT. It specifies CASSPTSVGPDTQYF.